This T cell receptor (beta chain) was found in a study of blood T cell repertoires in COVID-19. The overall study: Nucleic acid was either cDNA or gDNA, and it came from T cells, B-cell-depleted T cells, or PBMCs.

Seattle's cohort entered during active infection and was followed longitudinally. From germline, CDR1 is LNHDA and CDR2 SQIVND (reference sequence). This CDR3 has 15 residues. Trimming removed 7 bases at V and 9 bases at J, with 19 bases between. In the authors' workflow: Researchers report that nucleated cell counts were estimated from reference gene primer amplification. The data were produced by immunoSEQ multiplex PCR, yet TCRdb's version contains in-frame clones alone and is incomplete. V, J and clone size are taken as reported in that table, and D and trimming were inferred from the DNA itself. Of hundreds of thousands of clones listed, about 88% were seen once; the top ten hold roughly 6.6%.

The TCR originated in a woman in her sixties with COVID-19, enrolled during active disease. Sequencing was done on a sample of peripheral blood. V is TRBV19 and J is TRBJ1-6; perhaps TRBD1 as D (6 bases). The DNA of the CDR3 is TGTGCCAGTACGGGGGGCCAGGGGATCGGTTCACCCCTCCACTTT. This gives the protein CASTGGQGIGSPLHF.